This is a list of T cell receptor beta chains from one sample in a study of Graves' ophthalmopathy and Graves' hyperthyroidism. TCRdb used MiXCR to reprocess the multiplex PCR reads, holding one entry per CDR3 protein. The table records a few hundred thousand distinct CDR3 sequences, about 18% of them present only once. The sequencing sample was made of peripheral blood. The receptors here all came from an adult woman with stable Graves' hyperthyroidism. Both conserved end residues are part of each CDR3. The D gene is left open where the match is weak. For some rows the clone size is stated as once, few or many, or as a class when expanded; others skip it.

size: many
D: .
J: TRBJ2-7
V: TRBV7-3
DNA: TGTGCCAGCAGCGACCGGGACCCGACCGAGCAGTACTTC
CDR3: CASSDRDPTEQYF

size: many
D: TRBD1
J: TRBJ1-2
V: TRBV5-5
DNA: TGTGCCAGCAGCGGTACAGGGGGTGGTGGTGGCTACACCTTC
CDR3: CASSGTGGGGGYTF

size: many
D: .
J: TRBJ2-2
V: TRBV11-2
DNA: TGTGCCAGCAGCCCTAATCTGGGCAACATGAACACCGGGGAGCTGTTTTTT
CDR3: CASSPNLGNMNTGELFF

size: .
D: .
J: TRBJ2-5
V: TRBV12-5
DNA: TGTGCTAGTGGTTCATTAGCGGAACCCCAAGAGACCCAGTACTTC
CDR3: CASGSLAEPQETQYF

size: many
D: TRBD2
J: TRBJ2-7
V: TRBV12-5
DNA: TGTGCTAGTGGTTTGGTTCTAGCGGGAGAGTACGAGCAGTACTTC
CDR3: CASGLVLAGEYEQYF

size: many
D: TRBD2
J: TRBJ2-2
V: TRBV28
DNA: TGTGCCAGCAGTCCCGCCAGCGGGACGAACACCGGGGAGCTGTTTTTT
CDR3: CASSPASGTNTGELFF

size: many
D: TRBD2
J: TRBJ2-7
V: TRBV7-2
DNA: TGTGCCAGCAGCTTCCCTACGGGGACTAGCGGCTCCACTGGCACCTACGAGCAGTACTTC
CDR3: CASSFPTGTSGSTGTYEQYF

size: many
D: .
J: TRBJ2-7
V: TRBV20-1
DNA: TGCAGTGCTAGCCGCGGTTACGAGCAGTACTTC
CDR3: CSASRGYEQYF

size: many
D: TRBD1
J: TRBJ2-3
V: TRBV6-2/TRBV6-3
DNA: TGTGCCAGCAGTTACTCAGGACAGGTACCTTCCACAGATACGCAGTATTTT
CDR3: CASSYSGQVPSTDTQYF

size: once
D: TRBD2
J: TRBJ2-4
V: TRBV20-1
DNA: TGCAGTGCCTCACAACGGACTAGCCTCCCCTCACAGAACATTCAGTACTTC
CDR3: CSASQRTSLPSQNIQYF

size: .
D: .
J: TRBJ2-2
V: TRBV9
DNA: TGTGCCAGCAACCTATGGGACACCAACACCGGGGAGCTGTTTTTT
CDR3: CASNLWDTNTGELFF

size: many
D: .
J: TRBJ1-5
V: TRBV10-3
DNA: TGTGCCATCGCCGAGAACAATCAGCCCCAGCATTTT
CDR3: CAIAENNQPQHF

size: many
D: .
J: TRBJ1-1
V: TRBV11-2
DNA: TGTGCCAGCAGCGCCGGAGCTTTCTTT
CDR3: CASSAGAFF

size: many
D: .
J: TRBJ1-1
V: TRBV5-1
DNA: TGCGCCAGCAGCTTGGGAGGGGGAGGCACTGAAGCTTTCTTT
CDR3: CASSLGGGGTEAFF

size: many
D: TRBD1
J: TRBJ2-2
V: TRBV24-1
DNA: TGTGCCACCAGTGATTTTCCGGGACAGTTATCGTCGAACACCGGGGAGCTGTTTTTT
CDR3: CATSDFPGQLSSNTGELFF

size: many
D: .
J: TRBJ1-2
V: TRBV30
DNA: TGTGCCTGGAGGAACCAACCGAGGGGACGCAACTATGGCTACACCTTC
CDR3: CAWRNQPRGRNYGYTF

size: few
D: TRBD1
J: TRBJ1-6
V: TRBV7-9
DNA: TGTGCCAGCAGCTTAACAGGGGTTTCTTCACCCCTCCACTTT
CDR3: CASSLTGVSSPLHF

size: many
D: .
J: TRBJ2-7
V: TRBV7-2
DNA: TGTGCCAGCAGCTTAGGCGGGGCCCAGGGCTCCTACGAGCAGTACTTC
CDR3: CASSLGGAQGSYEQYF

size: many
D: TRBD1
J: TRBJ1-2
V: TRBV19
DNA: TGTGCCAGTAAACCAAGACAGGGGGCTGGCGACTATGGCTACACCTTC
CDR3: CASKPRQGAGDYGYTF

size: many
D: .
J: TRBJ2-5
V: TRBV3-1
DNA: TGTGCCAGCAGCCAAATAGGGGGGCCCGAGACCCAGTACTTC
CDR3: CASSQIGGPETQYF

size: many
D: TRBD1
J: TRBJ2-4
V: TRBV5-1
DNA: TGCGCCAGCAGCTTGTTTCGGACAGGGCCGGAAAACATTCAGTACTTC
CDR3: CASSLFRTGPENIQYF

size: many
D: .
J: TRBJ1-2
V: TRBV11-2
DNA: TGTGCCAGCAGCTCAGAAGGGGATGGCTACACCTTC
CDR3: CASSSEGDGYTF